A few counts support the clone carrying this TCR beta chain. Its antigen remains unknown. The germline V gene has CDR1 SGHTA and CDR2 FQGNSA. The CDR3 has 15 amino acids. Trimming took off 6 bases at V and 1 base at J, with 14 bases between the two ends. It was with a sample-barcoded 5' primer and a J-beta primer mix that a second PCR of about 6 to 11 cycles was run. TCRdb independently ran MiXCR on the 5' RACE reads; one entry per CDR3 protein. Of 750,000 to 950,000 distinct CDR3 sequences in the sample, around half were seen once. The sample belongs to a study of blood T cells in healthy people across ages. Study-level findings and limits: Older individuals had lower TCR beta diversity per million T cells (the decline was roughly linear). For the donors, CMV status was unknown and possibly confounded expanded clonotype changes.

A minimum of 5 micrograms of total RNA was extracted per sample. This sequence joins TRBV7-2 and TRBJ2-3; D is possibly TRBD1 or TRBD2 (5 bases each). This sequence was found in a man at least 80 years old in good health. Material: blood. This CDR3 reads CASSLNGAGTDTQYF. The CDR3 DNA reads TGTGCCAGCAGTCTAAACGGGGCGGGCACAGATACGCAGTATTTT. The full variable domain, its missing parts supplied by reference TRBV7-2 and TRBJ2-3, is GAGVSQSPSNKVTEKGKDVELRCDPISGHTALYWYRQSLGQGLEFLIYFQGNSAPDKSGLPSDRFSAERTGGSVSTLTIQRTQQEDSAVYLCASSLNGAGTDTQYFGPGTRLTVL.